One and the same sample provided the 15 T cell receptor beta chains below, sequenced in a study of regulatory T cells in long-lasting Graves disease. As for time point: newly diagnosed GD, antithyroid drugs for less than 3 months. With RNA extracted from PBMCs as input, the TCR library was made. According to the study, TCR beta libraries were built with iRepertoire HTBI primers and CDR3-region Arm-PCR. TCRdb analysed the multiplex PCR reads with MiXCR anew, one entry per CDR3 protein. The table records roughly 500,000 distinct CDR3 sequences, roughly 12% of them present only once. These same data were also listed under a study on T cells in Graves' hyperthyroidism and ophthalmopathy.

Sequencing was performed on peripheral blood mononuclear cells (PBMCs), taken at new diagnosis, from a patient treated with antithyroid drugs. These receptors all stem from a man aged 25-45 years with Graves disease.

This clonotype has at least ten counts. The chain links TRBV6-4 to TRBJ2-3, with TRBD2 identical over 10 bases. In germline, CDR1 is MRHNA, CDR2 SNTAGT. This CDR3 comprises 15 residues. Trimming removed 2 bases from V and 2 bases from J; junction bases left unmatched: 1. CDR3 loop: CASSDSGRATDTQYF. CDR3 nucleotide sequence: TGTGCCAGCAGTGACAGCGGGAGGGCCACAGATACGCAGTATTTT.

There are many counts of this clonotype. V is TRBV29-1 and J is TRBJ1-1; the D gene is possibly TRBD1 (5 bases). Germline V gene data show CDR1 as SQVTM and CDR2 as ANQGSEA. The germline V and J ends were trimmed by 7 bases and 5 bases, with 17 bases remaining between them. This CDR3 is built from 13 residues. CDR3: CSARRGLGTEAFF. The CDR3 DNA sequence: TGCAGCGCAAGGAGGGGATTAGGGACTGAAGCTTTCTTT.

This clonotype was counted many times. The J gene is TRBJ1-1, the V gene TRBV20-1; a possible D gene is TRBD1 (5 bases). The germline V gene encodes CDR1 DFQATT and CDR2 SNEGSKA (reference sequence). Between the trimmed V and J ends, which lost 0 bases and 5 bases, there was a span of 13 bases. The CDR3 length is 14 residues. The CDR3 sequence is CSARDRRGGTEAFF. The CDR3 bases are TGCAGTGCTAGAGATCGAAGGGGTGGGACTGAAGCTTTCTTT.

This clonotype showed up many times. This chain links TRBV10-3 with TRBJ2-1, with 7 bases lining up with TRBD2. The CDR3 runs 14 residues. Germline trimming cut 6 bases from V and 1 base from J; bases unmatched to any gene: 3. CDR1 is ENHRY and CDR2 is SYGVKD in the germline V gene. CDR3 sequence (DNA): TGTGCCATCAGGGCGGGACTATCCTACAATGAGCAGTTCTTC. Amino acid sequence: CAIRAGLSYNEQFF.

This clonotype was found many times. The rearrangement uses TRBV7-7 and TRBJ2-5; 9 positions match TRBD1. The germline V gene has CDR1 SSHAT and CDR2 FNYEAQ (reference sequence). Germline trimming cut 3 bases from V and 3 bases from J; bases unmatched to any gene: 8. The CDR3 has 16 residues. CDR3 loop: CASSFRSGQGEETQYF. The CDR3 coding sequence is TGTGCCAGCAGCTTCAGGTCGGGACAGGGAGAAGAGACCCAGTACTTC.

About this clonotype: This may come from a read error, since a much larger clone is one base off. This rearrangement joins TRBV7-9 to TRBJ2-7; D remains unclear. The CDR3 has 12 residues. CDR1 SEHNR and CDR2 FQNEAQ come from the germline V gene (reference sequence). CDR3 region: CAGSFPFGEQYF. CDR3 DNA: TGTGCCGGCAGCTTCCCCTTTGGCGAGCAGTACTTC.

This clonotype was seen many times. The rearrangement uses TRBV20-1 and TRBJ1-1; perhaps TRBD1 as D (5 bases). The V end lost 3 bases, the J end lost 4 bases, and 12 bases lay between the germline ends. Germline V gene data show CDR1 as DFQATT and CDR2 as SNEGSKA (reference sequence). This CDR3 has 13 residues. The CDR3 nucleotides are TGCAGTGCTAGTACTGGGGGTGGCACTGAAGCTTTCTTT. This encodes CSASTGGGTEAFF.

CDR3 DNA: TGTGCCAGCAGTTTGGGGGGCGGATGGGGCTACACCTTC. It specifies CASSLGGGWGYTF. This chain uses TRBV27 with TRBJ1-2, with TRBD1 as a possible D gene (6 bases). This CDR3 is 13 amino acids long. V dropped 3 bases and J dropped 8 bases, with 13 bases sitting between them. Germline V lookup: CDR1 MNHEY, CDR2 SMNVEV (reference sequence).

This clonotype appeared many times. The genes are TRBV20-1 and TRBJ2-1; TRBD2 matches at 10 bases. Germline loops: CDR1 DFQATT, CDR2 SNEGSKA (reference sequence). The CDR3 sequence is 13 residues long. The V gene end was trimmed by 3 bases and the J gene end by 10 bases; junction bases not matched to a gene: 6. The CDR3 region is CSARTSGQGEQFF. In DNA, the CDR3 is TGCAGTGCTAGGACTAGCGGGCAGGGAGAGCAGTTCTTC.

The gene calls are TRBV29-1 and TRBJ1-2; TRBD1 aligns across 11 bases. With 6 bases clipped from V and 7 bases from J, the junction kept 10 bases outside the gene matches. In germline, CDR1 is SQVTM, CDR2 ANQGSEA. The CDR3 has 14 residues. CDR3 in DNA: TGCAGCGTCCTCGATAGGACAGGGGGCTCTGGCTACACCTTC. Amino acid sequence: CSVLDRTGGSGYTF.

This clonotype appeared many times. The chain links TRBV9 to TRBJ1-2; no clear D. The CDR3 is made up of 12 amino acids. With 2 bases removed from V and 9 bases from J, the gap between germline ends came to 11 bases. Looked up from germline, CDR1 is SGDLS and CDR2 is YYNGEE. The CDR3 sequence: CASSVWGSSYTF. DNA of the CDR3: TGTGCCAGCAGCGTCTGGGGTTCGAGCTACACCTTC.

There are many counts of this clonotype. The junction differs from germline at one of its ends, possibly a read error. The rearrangement uses TRBV12-3 or TRBV12-4 and TRBJ2-1; TRBD2 matches at 9 bases. The CDR3 loop spans 16 amino acids. The CDR3 region is CASSLQGLASFNEQFF. The CDR3 DNA is TGTGCCAGCAGTTTACAAGGACTAGCGTCCTTCAATGAGCAGTTCTTC.

A word on this clonotype: A read error may be the cause here, since a much bigger clone is one base away. The chain uses TRBV5-1 and TRBJ2-5; TRBD2 aligns across 11 bases. V lost 3 bases, J lost 3 bases, and 4 bases stayed unmatched. Germline lookup yields CDR1 SGHRS and CDR2 YFSETQ. This CDR3 has 15 amino acids. CDR3 in amino acids: CASSSILAGEETQYF. CDR3 nucleotide sequence: TGCGCCAGCAGCTCGATACTAGCGGGAGAAGAGACCCAGTACTTC. The variable domain in full, completed from reference TRBV5-1 and TRBJ2-5, reads KAGVTQTPRYLIKTRGQQVTLSCSPISGHRSVSWYQQTPGQGLQFLFEYFSETQRNKGNFPGRFSGRQFSNSRSEMNVSTLELGDSALYLCASSSILAGEETQYFGPGTRLLVL.

This clonotype was counted only a few times. This chain links TRBV19 with TRBJ1-2; unclear D gene. CDR1 and CDR2 from the germline V gene are LNHDA and SQIVND (reference sequence). Between the trimmed V and J ends, which lost 9 bases and 5 bases, there was a span of 13 bases. The CDR3 contains 12 residues. The CDR3 spells CASASSTYGYTF. In DNA, the CDR3 is TGTGCCAGCGCTTCTTCTACTTATGGCTACACCTTC.

The table lists this clonotype with a few counts. This chain links TRBV3-1 with TRBJ2-2; tentative D call: TRBD1 (6 bases). Germline values: CDR1 LGHDT, CDR2 YNNKEL (reference sequence). V dropped 7 bases and J dropped 1 base, with 10 bases sitting between them. The CDR3 is 14 amino acids. This CDR3 is CASKSDRNTGELFF. The CDR3, as DNA: TGTGCCAGCAAATCGGACAGGAACACCGGGGAGCTGTTTTTT. The full variable domain, in which reference TRBV3-1 and TRBJ2-2 provide the parts outside the CDR3, is DTAVSQTPKYLVTQMGNDKSIKCEQNLGHDTMYWYKQDSKKFLKIMFSYNNKELIINETVPNRFSPKSPDKAHLNLHINSLELGDSAVYFCASKSDRNTGELFFGEGSRLTVL.